The source of this TCR beta chain is a study of CD4 T cells in relation to SARS-CoV-2 and coronaviruses. Study details: Negative control cultures got HIV-1 Nef peptides or no peptide. The HLA restriction of the shared crossreactive spike epitopes was mapped. Whole-study results and caveats: Crossreactive clones expanded significantly less to SARS-CoV-2 than monoreactive clones.

Data came from immunoSEQ multiplex PCR; TCRdb stores just in-frame clones and leaves some out. This table has roughly 20,000 clones, under 70% appearing once. The unexposed donors gave CD4+ T cells in 2011-2018, prior to COVID-19. After less than 11 days of culture, CD4+ T cells were isolated. As cell numbers allowed, unexposed-donor CD4+ T cells faced SARS-CoV-2 S/N and four cold-coronavirus spikes. As regards this clone: Its antigen is unidentified.

Sequences were obtained from CD4+ T cells from PBMCs, cultured in vitro. The receptor was derived from a human donor in good health.

Here the CDR3 reads CASSLGPTGNTGELFF. The CDR3 coding sequence is TGTGCCAGCAGCTTAGGCCCTACCGGGAACACCGGGGAGCTGTTTTTT. The V call is TRBV7-6, the J call TRBJ2-2, with D unresolved. V was pared by 1 base and J by 1 base, with 10 bases between. This CDR3 is built from 16 residues. Germline assignment: CDR1 SGHVS and CDR2 FNYEAQ.